Listed here is a single TCR beta chain. The data derive from a study of blood T cell repertoires in COVID-19. Across the study: COVID-19 samples from acute and convalescent phases originated in the United States, Italy and Spain. T cells, B-cell-depleted T cells, or PBMCs provided the cDNA or gDNA that served as material.

Germline CDR1 SNHLY, CDR2 FYNNEI. The V and J ends lost 3 bases and 5 bases, in that order; junction bases with no gene match: 7. CDR3 size: 16 residues. Sequenced by immunoSEQ multiplex PCR; TCRdb stores in-frame clones only, minus some. The data hold a few hundred thousand clones, with 75% to 90% observed a single time. The J gene is TRBJ1-6, the V gene TRBV2, with 7 bases aligning to TRBD1. Sequenced sample: peripheral blood. This TCR was sampled from a woman between 40 and 50 years old who had recovered from COVID-19. This CDR3 reads CASSESGTVNNSPLHF. DNA for the CDR3: TGTGCCAGCAGTGAGTCCGGGACAGTGAATAATTCACCCCTCCACTTT.